The entry below gives a single TCR beta chain sequence along with its context. The CDR3 consists of 14 residues. The V segment lost 5 bases and the J segment 9 bases; nucleotides outside the gene matches: 5. Looked up from germline, CDR1 is SNHLY and CDR2 is FYNNEI. The data were produced by immunoSEQ multiplex PCR, yet TCRdb's version contains in-frame clones alone and is incomplete. The repertoire includes about 170,000 clones, around 85% of them detected once, and approximately 7% sits in the top ten. The data originate from a study of blood T cell repertoires in COVID-19. Background on the study: T cells, B-cell-depleted T cells, or PBMCs supplied cDNA or gDNA.

The clonotype originates from an elderly man with COVID-19, enrolled during active disease. The chain recombines TRBV2 with TRBJ1-6, with 9 nucleotides matching TRBD1. Sequenced: peripheral blood. The CDR3 loop reads CASSQDRGTSPLHF. For the CDR3, the DNA is TGTGCCAGCAGTCAGGACAGGGGAACTTCACCCCTCCACTTT.